What follows is one TCR beta chain and its context. The data stem from a study of shared T cell receptors in the human thymus. J lost 5 bases, V lost 4 bases, and 9 bases had no gene match. Germline V gene data show CDR1 as MNHNY and CDR2 as SVGAGI (reference sequence). The CDR3 has 15 residues. Libraries were prepared by immunoSEQ multiplex PCR; TCRdb keeps only in-frame clonotypes and omits some of them. The sample contains hundreds of thousands of clones, 95% of which appear only once. Specimen: thymocytes. The J gene is TRBJ2-3, the V gene TRBV6-6, with 7 bases aligning to TRBD2. This clonotype was obtained from a human donor. The CDR3 bases are TGTGCCAGCAGTTCTCACACTAGCGAAGGAGATACGCAGTATTTT. It translates to CASSSHTSEGDTQYF.